These 10 T cell receptor beta chains were sequenced from one sample in a study of T cell repertoires in cytomegalovirus infection. TCRdb re-analysed the reads in MiXCR, keeping a single row per CDR3 protein. Among a few hundred thousand distinct CDR3 sequences, about 26% were seen once, and the ten largest hold roughly an eighth. The specimen was PBMCs. Receptors were obtained from a human donor in good health (CMV status not recorded). Some clones in this sample may be carry-over from other donors' samples.

This clonotype was seen a handful of times. This chain connects TRBV12-3 or TRBV12-4 to TRBJ2-2; 10 bases agree with TRBD2. V shed 6 bases and J 4 bases; nucleotides not matched to a gene: 8. The CDR3 is 16 amino acids. The CDR3 DNA is TGTGCCAGCAGCCCCAGCGGGAGGGCCGTCACCGGGGAGCTGTTTTTT. This sequence encodes CASSPSGRAVTGELFF.

J is TRBJ2-3 and V is TRBV7-8; D is possibly TRBD2 (7 bases). Germline CDR1 and CDR2: SGHVS and FQNEAQ. The CDR3 length is 16 residues. The V end was cut by 2 bases, the J end by 4 bases, with 16 bases between. Here the CDR3 reads CASSLSSWGGPDTQYF. The CDR3 nucleotides read TGTGCCAGCAGCTTATCATCTTGGGGGGGGCCAGATACGCAGTATTTT.

The rearrangement joins TRBV11-3 to TRBJ2-5; TRBD1 might be the D (6 bases). CDR1 and CDR2 from the germline V gene are SGHNT and YENEEA. V was cut by 3 bases and J by 5 bases, with 16 bases left in between. The CDR3 consists of 15 residues. This CDR3 reads CASSLGQGIFETQYF. The CDR3 nucleotides are TGTGCCAGCAGCTTGGGGCAGGGGATTTTTGAGACCCAGTACTTC.

The chain links TRBV27 to TRBJ2-7; D gene ambiguous. This CDR3 has 13 residues. Trimming stripped 2 bases from V and 7 bases from J, with 12 bases between. CDR1 is MNHEY, CDR2 SMNVEV, per germline (reference sequence). The CDR3 DNA reads as TGTGCCAGCAGTTTAAACATTCTCTCGGAGCAGTACTTC. It translates to CASSLNILSEQYF.

This clonotype showed up just a few times. The rearrangement uses TRBV27 and TRBJ2-3; D gene unclear. The CDR3 is 14 residues long. In germline, CDR1 is MNHEY, CDR2 SMNVEV (reference sequence). Trimming took off 3 bases at V and 7 bases at J, with 14 bases between the two ends. This CDR3 is CASSFPLEPYTQYF. The DNA for the CDR3 is TGTGCCAGCAGTTTCCCATTGGAACCCTATACGCAGTATTTT.

This chain uses TRBV7-2 with TRBJ2-1; D possibly matches TRBD1 or TRBD2 (5 bases each). Germline CDR1 and CDR2: SGHTA and FQGNSA. The CDR3 loop spans 12 amino acids. The ends were cut back, 6 bases at V and 6 bases at J, with 9 bases in the middle. The CDR3 sequence: CASRDGANEQFF. In DNA form, the CDR3 reads TGTGCCAGCAGAGACGGGGCCAATGAGCAGTTCTTC.

This clonotype was seen a handful of times. The V gene is TRBV12-5, the J gene TRBJ2-5; a possible D gene is TRBD1 (6 bases). This CDR3 has 15 residues. Looked up from germline, CDR1 is LGHNT and CDR2 is FRNRAP. V lost 1 base and J lost 0, with 9 bases in between. CDR3 DNA sequence: TGTGCTAGTGGTTTGGGGACAGCCTACCAAGAGACCCAGTACTTC. Translation gives CASGLGTAYQETQYF. The variable domain in full, completed from reference TRBV12-5 and TRBJ2-5, reads DARVTQTPRHKVTEMGQEVTMRCQPILGHNTVFWYRQTMMQGLELLAYFRNRAPLDDSGMPKDRFSAEMPDATLATLKIQPSEPRDSAVYFCASGLGTAYQETQYFGPGTRLLVL.

The chain is built from TRBV11-1 and TRBJ2-3; TRBD2 aligns across 10 bases. The CDR3 covers 18 residues. J lost 0 bases, V lost 4 bases, and 10 bases had no gene match. The germline V gene has CDR1 SGHAT and CDR2 FQDESV (reference sequence). CDR3 region: CASSSVGLAGVSTDTQYF. In DNA form, the CDR3 reads TGTGCCAGCAGCTCGGTGGGGCTAGCGGGAGTCAGCACAGATACGCAGTATTTT.

The chain carries TRBV20-1 and TRBJ2-7, with a weak D call TRBD2 (6 bases). Looked up from germline, CDR1 is DFQATT and CDR2 is SNEGSKA (reference sequence). This CDR3 spans 13 amino acids. V was shortened by 3 bases and J by 0 bases, with 9 bases between the two germline ends. CDR3 DNA sequence: TGCAGTGCTAGGGGGGGAAGCTCCTACGAGCAGTACTTC. It yields the protein CSARGGSSYEQYF.

This clonotype appeared a few times. V gene TRBV7-9 combines with J gene TRBJ2-5; D is tentatively TRBD1 or TRBD2 (5 bases each). Germline-derived CDR1 and CDR2 are SEHNR and FQNEAQ (reference sequence). The CDR3 runs to 14 residues. V was shortened by 4 bases and J by 2 bases, with 11 bases between the two germline ends. The CDR3: CASSSSGAQETQYF. The CDR3 DNA follows: TGTGCCAGCAGCTCATCCGGGGCACAAGAGACCCAGTACTTC.